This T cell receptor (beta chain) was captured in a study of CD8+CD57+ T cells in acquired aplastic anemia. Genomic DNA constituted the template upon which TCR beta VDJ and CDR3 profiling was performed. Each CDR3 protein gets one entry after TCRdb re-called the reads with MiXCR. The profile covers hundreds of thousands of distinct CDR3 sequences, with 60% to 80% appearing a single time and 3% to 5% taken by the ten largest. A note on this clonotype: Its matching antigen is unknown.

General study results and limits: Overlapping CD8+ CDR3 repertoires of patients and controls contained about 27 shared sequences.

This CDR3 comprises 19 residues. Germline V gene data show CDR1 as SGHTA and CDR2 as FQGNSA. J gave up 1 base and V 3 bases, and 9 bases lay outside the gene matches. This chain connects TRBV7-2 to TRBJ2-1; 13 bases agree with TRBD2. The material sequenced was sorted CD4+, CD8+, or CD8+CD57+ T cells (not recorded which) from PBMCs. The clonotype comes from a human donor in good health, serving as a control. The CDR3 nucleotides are TGTGCCAGCAGCTTTGGACTAGCGGGGGCCCCGAGGTCCTACAATGAGCAGTTCTTC. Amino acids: CASSFGLAGAPRSYNEQFF.